The rows below give T cell receptor beta chains drawn from one sample of a study of T cell responses to AZD1222 COVID-19 vaccine. Clones were sequenced by immunoSEQ multiplex PCR, and TCRdb holds only the in-frame ones, with some missing. The table includes about 92,000 clones, 65% to 90% detected once. The sequencing used peripheral blood, collected on day 0 of AZD1222 vaccination. The receptors were gathered from an adult in good health. The CDR3 runs from the conserved cysteine through the conserved F or W. A D gene is named only where the DNA matches it firmly. A clone size is listed for some rows: how often the clone was seen (once, few, many), or a class if it is expanded.

J gene: TRBJ1-2; D gene: -; V gene: TRBV19; clone size: -; CDR3 protein: CASSIRFYGYTF; CDR3 DNA: TGTGCCAGTAGTATACGGTTCTATGGCTACACCTTC
J gene: TRBJ1-5; D gene: -; V gene: TRBV5-4; clone size: -; CDR3 protein: CASSLDRNQPQHF; CDR3 DNA: TGTGCCAGCAGCCTTGACAGAAATCAGCCCCAGCATTTT
J gene: TRBJ2-7; D gene: TRBD2; V gene: TRBV6-5; clone size: -; CDR3 protein: CATRRGRNPSYEQYF; CDR3 DNA: TGTGCCACCAGGCGGGGGAGGAACCCCTCCTACGAGCAGTACTTC
J gene: TRBJ1-2; D gene: TRBD1; V gene: TRBV30; clone size: -; CDR3 protein: CAWRTGGGYTF; CDR3 DNA: TGTGCCTGGAGGACAGGGGGGGGCTACACCTTC
J gene: TRBJ2-7; D gene: -; V gene: TRBV7-9; clone size: few; CDR3 protein: CASSLGGTMGEQYF; CDR3 DNA: TGTGCCAGCAGCTTAGGGGGCACCATGGGCGAGCAGTACTTC
J gene: TRBJ1-2; D gene: -; V gene: TRBV5-1; clone size: -; CDR3 protein: CASSLVPQGRSGGYTF; CDR3 DNA: TGCGCCAGCAGCTTGGTTCCCCAGGGGCGGTCGGGTGGCTACACCTTC
J gene: TRBJ2-7; D gene: TRBD2; V gene: TRBV3-1/TRBV3-2; clone size: -; CDR3 protein: CASSQTAGDYEQYF; CDR3 DNA: TGTGCCAGCAGCCAAACAGCGGGGGACTACGAGCAGTACTTC
J gene: TRBJ2-2; D gene: -; V gene: TRBV11-2; clone size: -; CDR3 protein: CASSPGLRGTGELFF; CDR3 DNA: TGTGCCAGCAGCCCCGGGCTGAGAGGAACCGGGGAGCTGTTTTTT
J gene: TRBJ2-1; D gene: -; V gene: TRBV12-3/TRBV12-4; clone size: -; CDR3 protein: CASRRGLNEQFF; CDR3 DNA: TGTGCCAGCCGGAGGGGCCTGAATGAGCAGTTCTTC
J gene: TRBJ1-1; D gene: -; V gene: TRBV5-1; clone size: -; CDR3 protein: CASSLGGINTEAFF; CDR3 DNA: TGCGCCAGCAGCTTGGGAGGGATCAACACTGAAGCTTTCTTT
J gene: TRBJ1-6; D gene: -; V gene: TRBV30; clone size: once; CDR3 protein: CAWSEEVVNSPLHF; CDR3 DNA: TGTGCCTGGAGCGAAGAGGTTGTCAATTCACCCCTCCACTTT
J gene: TRBJ2-2; D gene: -; V gene: TRBV6-5; clone size: -; CDR3 protein: CASSRETGELFF; CDR3 DNA: TGTGCCAGCAGTCGGGAAACCGGGGAGCTGTTTTTT
J gene: TRBJ1-5; D gene: TRBD1; V gene: TRBV6-5; clone size: -; CDR3 protein: CATRTGGNQPQHF; CDR3 DNA: TGTGCCACCCGGACAGGGGGAAATCAGCCCCAGCATTTT
J gene: TRBJ2-7; D gene: -; V gene: TRBV19; clone size: -; CDR3 protein: CASSLDLGISYEQYF; CDR3 DNA: TGTGCCAGTAGCCTTGACTTGGGTATTTCCTACGAGCAGTACTTC